This TCR beta chain is from a study of cytomegalovirus exposure and HLA in healthy donors (dated by TCRdb to 2015 to 2018). For the study in its entirety: An earlier analysis of some 600 of the donors reported over 250 Gb of sequence data and around 120 million unique TCR beta sequences obtained from approximately 180 million T cells. Rather than using new phenotypic data, the later analysis identified candidate immune exposures from TCR beta sequences and from how often those sequences occurred across donors. A later genetic analysis took genome-wide SNP genotypes for about 65% of the 666 donors and used that subset as a discovery cohort. On average, roughly 250,000 unique TCR beta nucleotide sequences were sequenced per donor among several hundred genotyped donors of the cohort, with around 19% of those sequences being non-productive. High-throughput TCR immunosequencing, statistical association of individual TCRs with disease status, and machine learning were combined to predict cytomegalovirus infection status. In addition to the first cohort of 650 to 750 subjects, a separate validation cohort of about 120 different subjects was used. A later analysis re-examined previously published TCR beta repertoires from just over 650 donors and added high-resolution HLA genotyping to investigate patterns of TCR occurrence. Using immunosequencing, the study profiled T cell repertoires from 640 or so subjects and related those repertoires to cytomegalovirus serostatus. The study aimed to test whether cataloging public T cell receptors could reveal signatures of past pathogen exposure. HLA typing covered class I and class II loci at four-digit resolution. Donor age, sex, ethnicity and CMV serostatus were compiled together with the repertoire data. An earlier analysis of 500 to 650 of the donors applied high-throughput TCR beta sequencing to assess whether each TCR beta V gene segment acted as functional or pseudogenic. Approximately 300 gigabases of sequencing data and around 85 million unique TCR sequences made up an early release that covered several hundred HLA-typed donors. Of the roughly 430 genotyped donors, 65% to 90% fell in the genetic ancestry cluster associated with self-reported Caucasian donors. Five DR-DQ haplotypes were treated as single units for association and clustering because of strong linkage in the cohort. Every repertoire in the discovery cohort had been generated on one and the same sequencing platform. Typing coverage varied by locus: roughly 629-640 donors for A, B, C, DRB1 and DQB1; approximately 500 for DQA1; nearly 610 for DPA1; approximately 450 for DPB1. Overall results and qualifications from the work: Roughly uniform sequencing depth across donors was assumed in presence/absence analyses, although this assumption may not hold. The cohort was sequenced for TCR beta chains only, and without alpha or paired-chain data the features that could be detected were limited. Several of the top co-occurrence clusters appeared to be linked to parvovirus B19, influenza, CMV and Epstein-Barr virus, according to a later analysis. A later analysis associated 16,951 TCR beta sequences with specific HLA alleles at a false discovery rate of 0.05. Some IMGT-functional V segments, including TRBV6-2 and TRBV6-3, could not be told apart with the 87-base-pair reads, so those segments were excluded. In vitro tests confirmed that three of the cytomegalovirus-associated TCR beta chains recognize cytomegalovirus antigens. The classifier was reported to diagnose cytomegalovirus status with high specificity and sensitivity in both the original cohort and the validation cohort. Because HLA typing was missing for some donors at each locus, association tests included only the typed subset. A later genetic analysis associated a missense DCLRE1C variant with V-gene and J-gene trimming of TCR beta chains, and an independent cohort replicated the association. Strong co-occurrence of HLA alleles, especially DR and DQ, made assigning TCR associations to individual alleles difficult. The authors suggested that the approach could potentially be generalized to other disease states and immunological phenotypes. While some public TCRs were present in many individuals, most TCR sequences turned up only very rarely across donors. Linkage disequilibrium might explain the correlated functional status among segregating V segments, but an unknown experimental factor could not be ruled out. In an earlier analysis of about 540 of the donors, most TCR beta V segments were observed in productive rearrangements about 87% or about 30% of the time, broadly matching IMGT annotations. Compared with the approximately 670-donor mean, donors in an Asian-associated ancestry cluster had fewer N-insertions in productive TCRs, according to a later genetic analysis. Because counts were too low, about 17 rarely observed V segments, including chromosome 9 orphons, were excluded from the earlier analysis of several hundred of the donors. According to a later analysis, TCR association rates differed among HLA loci, with DRB1 alleles showing the most associated TCRs and HLA-C alleles showing the fewest. A later analysis found that HLA-associated TCR beta chains were more clonally expanded and had lower generation probabilities than equally common non-associated chains. A group of highly shared sequence variants was considered likely to be a technical artifact of the sequencing pipeline. Immune exposure information for the cohort was limited to CMV serostatus. A further reported finding was that TCR beta sequences accurately predicted the HLA-A and HLA-B alleles for most subjects in the first cohort. In a later analysis, most CMV-associated TCR beta chains were found to appear HLA-restricted, with HLA associations seemingly driven largely by CMV exposure. A total of around 150 TCR beta chains were listed by the study as associated with cytomegalovirus.

The cohort was made up of approximately 670 healthy bone marrow donors. At the time of sampling, all cohort members were nominally healthy, though unrecorded immune exposures were likely present. The donor tested CMV seronegative and was one of the 352 seronegative cohort members. A peripheral blood sample was provided by each donor, and peripheral blood mononuclear cells were used for TCR beta sequencing. Genomic DNA was extracted from the blood cell samples with the Qiagen DNeasy Blood Extraction Kit. The germline V gene (reference sequence) supplies CDR1 LNHDA and CDR2 SQIVND. Spanning cysteine to phenylalanine, the CDR3 consists of 12 amino acids. CDR3 DNA is the only sequence kept; it has 36 bases, read in frame from the first base. Of note for this clone: The clone's antigen remains unknown. Per-nucleotide qualities are absent, and no much larger clonotype sits a single base away.

Libraries came from the immunoSEQ multiplex PCR assay. For the multiplex PCR, a mixture combining 60 forward primers for TCR Vbeta segments and 13 reverse primers for TCR Jbeta segments was used. A multiplex PCR assay on genomic DNA amplified the CDR3 region of rearranged TCR beta genes. The Illumina HiSeq System was used to sequence the amplified TCR beta libraries as 87-base-pair reads. The study's own analysis went as follows. Across the 640 or so repertoires, a later analysis counted tens of millions of unique TCR beta chains, approximately 12 million of which were shared by at least two donors. Raw reads were error-corrected and collapsed into unique sequences by a nearest-neighbor algorithm in which closely related sequences were merged to remove PCR and sequencing errors. V, D and J gene segments were assigned by aligning CDR3 sequences to IMGT reference sequences. For a sequence to be retained, at least a six-nucleotide match to both a V gene segment and a J gene segment was required. A rearrangement counted as productive if the CDR3 had no stop codons and remained in frame with V and J, and every other rearrangement counted as non-productive. Following IMGT convention, CDR3 was defined as the stretch from the second conserved V-encoded cysteine up to the conserved J-encoded phenylalanine. Sequences without an unambiguous match to a single V gene segment were excluded from the earlier analysis of approximately 600 of the donors. An earlier analysis of almost 600 of the donors classified V segments as functional when productive rearrangements were above 56.7% and as segregating when the standard deviation between donors was above 5%. A statistical classification framework was built to diagnose cytomegalovirus status from the catalog of TCR beta chain sequences. In a later analysis, V and J genes were assigned by comparing TCR nucleotide sequences against IMGT/GENE-DB human TR gene sequences. A later analysis assigned CDR3 sequences and most-parsimonious VDJ recombination scenarios with the TCRdist pipeline. In a later analysis, every TCR beta chain was defined by the combination of its CDR3 amino acid sequence and its V-gene family, and reads without a unique V-gene family were dropped. A later analysis removed 600 or so highly shared, low-generation-probability nucleotide sequences to deal with suspected cross-contamination and a sequencing artifact. A later analysis calculated a clonal expansion index for each public chain from normalized within-repertoire ranks of inferred template counts. A later analysis computed generation probabilities with a VDJ recombination model fitted to out-of-frame rearrangements, and checked the results against IGoR. In a later analysis, TCR-TCR, TCR-HLA and TCR-CMV co-occurrence was scored with hypergeometric tests, and a repertoire-size bias correction was applied to TCR pairs. To estimate false discovery rates, a later analysis permuted the HLA or CMV assignments 20 times. In a later analysis, co-occurring TCRs were grouped using DBSCAN, and TCRdist sequence similarity was added for clustering within HLA-allele-positive subsets. Repertoires with fewer than 30,000 or more than 120,000 public chains were left out of co-occurrence clustering, as were about 5 repertoires with anomalous nucleotide sharing. What TCRdb holds here is the immuneACCESS table cut down to in-frame rearrangements. Part of the clones is not present; checked against another copy, under half of the missing clones reflect an unresolved V gene, and the others are unexplained. V and J calls and clone size are given by that table; D and trimming were obtained from the DNA. A total of about 130,000 clones appear in this sample, roughly 88% of them only once. The leading ten clones occupy over 1.5% of the sample.

The chain is encoded by TRBV19 joined to TRBJ1-2; TRBD1 is a possible D gene, resting on 6 matching bases. Sequencing was done on a sample of PBMCs. The TCR originated in a boy aged 5-17 years in good health and CMV-seronegative. This receptor has the CDR3 CAGRPGHSGYTF. The nucleotide sequence is given as TGTGCAGGCCGGCCGGGACACAGTGGCTACACCTTC.